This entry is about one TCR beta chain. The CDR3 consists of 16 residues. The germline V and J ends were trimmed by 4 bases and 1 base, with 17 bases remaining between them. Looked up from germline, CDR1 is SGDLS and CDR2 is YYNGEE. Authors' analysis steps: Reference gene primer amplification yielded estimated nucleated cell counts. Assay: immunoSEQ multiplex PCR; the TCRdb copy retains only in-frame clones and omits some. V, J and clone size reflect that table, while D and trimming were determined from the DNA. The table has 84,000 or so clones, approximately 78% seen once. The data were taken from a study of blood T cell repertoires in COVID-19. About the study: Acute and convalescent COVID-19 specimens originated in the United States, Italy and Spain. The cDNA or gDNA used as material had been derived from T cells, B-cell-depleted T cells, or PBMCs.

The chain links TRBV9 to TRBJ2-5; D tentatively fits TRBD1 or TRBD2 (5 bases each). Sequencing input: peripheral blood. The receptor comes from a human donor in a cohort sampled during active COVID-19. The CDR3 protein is CASSLGEWPSQETQYF. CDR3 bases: TGTGCCAGCAGCCTAGGGGAGTGGCCCAGCCAAGAGACCCAGTACTTC.